The 32 T cell receptor beta chains below were found in one sample sequenced in a study of CD8+ T cells in alopecia areata. Following extraction, RNA underwent reverse transcription to cDNA, which served as the sequencing template. Clones were read by immunoSEQ multiplex PCR, and TCRdb kept only the in-frame ones, dropping some. The table has more than 95,000 clones, 65% to 90% seen once. The treatment here: oral pan-JAK inhibitor, 5-10 mg twice daily. The sample here was CD8+ T cells sorted from blood, taken between weeks 30 and 35, from a patient treated with tofacitinib. The receptors come from a human donor with alopecia areata.

The gene calls are TRBV19 and TRBJ2-7; D call uncertain. Trimming removed 2 bases from V and 4 bases from J, with 6 bases in between. This CDR3 has 12 amino acids. Germline-derived CDR1 and CDR2 are LNHDA and SQIVND (reference sequence). The CDR3 loop is CASSISGYEQYF. The CDR3 region has the DNA TGTGCCAGTAGTATATCAGGATACGAGCAGTACTTC.

The chain couples TRBV29-1 to TRBJ1-1; TRBD1 might be the D (5 bases). Trimming stripped 6 bases from V and 3 bases from J, with 14 bases between. CDR1 is SQVTM and CDR2 is ANQGSEA in the germline V gene. The CDR3 has 13 amino acids. The CDR3 nucleotides are TGCAGCGTCACTCCGGGACCCGACACTGAAGCTTTCTTT. It yields the protein CSVTPGPDTEAFF.

The chain links TRBV27 to TRBJ2-7, with D tentatively TRBD1 (6 bases). Germline values: CDR1 MNHEY, CDR2 SMNVEV (reference sequence). With 2 bases removed from V and 6 bases from J, the gap between germline ends came to 17 bases. This CDR3 comprises 15 residues. Here the CDR3 reads CASSLTWAGEIEQYF. In DNA form, the CDR3 reads TGTGCCAGCAGTTTAACCTGGGCAGGGGAAATCGAGCAGTACTTC.

The chain recombines TRBV5-4 with TRBJ1-1; no reliable D call. The CDR3 is made up of 12 amino acids. Germline V gives CDR1 SGHNT, CDR2 YYREEE (reference sequence). V was shortened by 0 bases and J by 3 bases, with 3 bases between the two germline ends. The CDR3 DNA sequence: TGTGCCAGCAGCTTGGGGTACACTGAAGCTTTCTTT. Protein: CASSLGYTEAFF.

The chain uses TRBV7-9 and TRBJ1-4; possibly TRBD1 for D (6 bases). The CDR3 runs 17 residues. From germline, CDR1 is SEHNR and CDR2 FQNEAQ (reference sequence). V gave up 5 bases and J gave up 0 bases, with 16 bases separating them. The CDR3 coding sequence is TGTGCCAGCAGCGCCCGGGACACCACAGCAACTAATGAAAAACTGTTTTTT. Translation gives CASSARDTTATNEKLFF.

This sequence joins TRBV7-9 and TRBJ2-3; 10 bases are a match to TRBD1. The CDR3 contains 15 residues. V trimming: 5 bases; J trimming: 8 bases; junction bases outside the gene matches: 10. Germline values: CDR1 SEHNR, CDR2 FQNEAQ (reference sequence). CDR3 amino acids: CASSPMGQGIVTQYF. The CDR3 DNA is TGTGCCAGCAGCCCGATGGGACAGGGGATCGTTACGCAGTATTTT.

The chain couples TRBV15 to TRBJ2-7, with 12 bases that match TRBD1. J gave up 7 bases and V 1 base, and 5 bases lay outside the gene matches. CDR3 length: 15 residues. Germline assignment: CDR1 LNHNV and CDR2 YYDKDF (reference sequence). The CDR3: CATSRVGTGGSEQYF. The CDR3 DNA reads as TGTGCCACCAGCAGAGTAGGGACAGGGGGCTCTGAGCAGTACTTC.

This chain joins TRBV7-9 and TRBJ2-1; the D gene is possibly TRBD2 (5 bases). Deletions cut 4 bases from V and 6 bases from J, with 16 bases between. The length of the CDR3 is 15 residues. CDR1 and CDR2 (germline): SEHNR, FQNEAQ (reference sequence). This chain's CDR3 is CASSSSRGGSNEQFF. CDR3 sequence (DNA): TGTGCCAGCAGCTCTAGCCGTGGAGGTAGCAATGAGCAGTTCTTC.

The chain combines TRBV7-6 with TRBJ2-3, with TRBD1 identical over 10 bases. Germline CDR1 is SGHVS and CDR2 is FNYEAQ. J was trimmed by 1 base and V by 5 bases; bases with no gene match: 6. This CDR3 spans 16 amino acids. The CDR3 reads CASSPTGTGGTDTQYF. CDR3 nucleotides: TGTGCCAGCAGCCCCACCGGGACAGGGGGCACAGATACGCAGTATTTT. Filled out from reference TRBV7-6 and TRBJ2-3, the complete variable domain reads GAGVSQSPRYKVTKRGQDVALRCDPISGHVSLYWYRQALGQGPEFLTYFNYEAQQDKSGLPNDRFSAERPEGSISTLTIQRTEQRDSAMYRCASSPTGTGGTDTQYFGPGTRLTVL.

The CDR3 bases are TGTGCCAGCAGCTTGGCCAGGAACACTGAAGCTTTCTTT. This encodes CASSLARNTEAFF. The chain is built from TRBV6-1 and TRBJ1-1; no reliable D call. V dropped 6 bases and J dropped 1 base, with 9 bases sitting between them. CDR1 and CDR2 (germline): MNHNS, SASEGT. This CDR3 has 13 amino acids.

V usage is TRBV10-1 and J usage is TRBJ2-7; no definite D call. This CDR3 comprises 13 residues. Per germline, CDR1 WNHNN and CDR2 SYGVQD (reference sequence). The V end lost 3 bases, the J end lost 5 bases, and 11 bases lay between the germline ends. The CDR3: CASSDQLRDEQYF. In DNA, the CDR3 is TGCGCCAGCAGTGATCAGTTAAGGGACGAGCAGTACTTC.

Here the CDR3 reads CASSNDRANTEAFF. CDR3 DNA: TGTGCCAGCAGTAACGACAGGGCGAACACTGAAGCTTTCTTT. The gene calls are TRBV6-1 and TRBJ1-1, with 7 nucleotides matching TRBD1. Germline assignment: CDR1 MNHNS and CDR2 SASEGT. This CDR3 comprises 14 residues. Trimming at V came to 5 bases and at J to 1 base, leaving 4 bases not matched to a gene.

The CDR3, as DNA: TGCAGCGTTGAAGATCTCCGACAGGAAGCTCGGGAGCTGTTTTTT. This codes for CSVEDLRQEARELFF. The rearrangement uses TRBV29-1 and TRBJ2-2, with D tentatively TRBD1 (6 bases). Germline V gives CDR1 SQVTM, CDR2 ANQGSEA. The V end was cut by 0 bases, the J end by 9 bases, with 17 bases between. The CDR3 is made up of 15 amino acids.

The genes are TRBV25-1 and TRBJ2-1, with D uncertain. Trimming removed 4 bases from V and 6 bases from J, with 4 bases in between. Germline-derived CDR1 and CDR2 are MGHDK and SYGVNS. This CDR3 is built from 11 residues. The CDR3 region has the DNA TGTGCCAGCAGTGGATCCAATGAGCAGTTCTTC. This translates into CASSGSNEQFF.

V usage is TRBV30 and J usage is TRBJ2-1; no clear D. V was shortened by 0 bases and J by 5 bases, with 8 bases between the two germline ends. This CDR3 is built from 13 residues. Per the germline V gene, CDR1 is GTSNPN and CDR2 is SVGIG (reference sequence). CDR3 protein: CAWSVTPNNEQFF. The CDR3, as DNA: TGTGCCTGGAGTGTAACGCCTAACAATGAGCAGTTCTTC.

V usage is TRBV7-8 and J usage is TRBJ2-3, with no clear D. The germline gives CDR1 SGHVS, CDR2 FQNEAQ. With 2 bases removed from V and 2 bases from J, the gap between germline ends came to 8 bases. The CDR3 loop spans 14 amino acids. For the CDR3, the DNA is TGTGCCAGCAGCTTAATCCTAATCACAGATACGCAGTATTTT. It is translated as CASSLILITDTQYF. The whole variable domain, filled in from reference TRBV7-8 and TRBJ2-3, reads GAGVSQSPRYKVAKRGQDVALRCDPISGHVSLFWYQQALGQGPEFLTYFQNEAQLDKSGLPSDRFFAERPEGSVSTLKIQRTQQEDSAVYLCASSLILITDTQYFGPGTRLTVL.

The V and J genes are TRBV27 and TRBJ2-7; perhaps TRBD2 as D (6 bases). V lost 1 base, J lost 4 bases, and 11 bases lay in between. CDR3 size: 14 residues. The germline V gene has CDR1 MNHEY and CDR2 SMNVEV (reference sequence). In nucleotides, the CDR3 is TGTGCCAGCAGTTTATATCCGGGAGTGTACGAGCAGTACTTC. Its translation: CASSLYPGVYEQYF.

The chain carries TRBV29-1 and TRBJ2-2; D unresolved. Trimming took 4 bases from V and 4 from J, leaving 13 bases between them. The CDR3 extends over 14 amino acids. From germline, CDR1 is SQVTM and CDR2 ANQGSEA. DNA for the CDR3: TGCAGCGTTGTGGGCAGTTACGGCACCGGGGAGCTGTTTTTT. Protein: CSVVGSYGTGELFF.

The chain is built from TRBV7-9 and TRBJ2-7; maybe TRBD1 (6 bases). Germline V gives CDR1 SEHNR, CDR2 FQNEAQ (reference sequence). Deletions cut 3 bases from V and 3 bases from J, with 12 bases between. The CDR3 runs 14 residues. The chain's CDR3 is CASSLSTGFYEQYF. The CDR3 region has the DNA TGTGCCAGCAGCTTGTCAACAGGGTTCTACGAGCAGTACTTC.

This chain connects TRBV29-1 to TRBJ2-1; perhaps TRBD2 as D (6 bases). V lost 7 bases, J lost 6 bases, and 13 bases lay in between. The germline CDR1 and CDR2 sequences are SQVTM and ANQGSEA. CDR3 length: 12 residues. CDR3 sequence (DNA): TGCAGCGCCGGGGGTTCGTCCAATGAGCAGTTCTTC. This translates into CSAGGSSNEQFF.

The count of this clone is one. This chain uses TRBV19 with TRBJ1-1, with D perhaps matching TRBD1 (6 bases). The V and J ends lost 7 bases and 0 bases respectively, with 12 bases between them. Per germline, CDR1 LNHDA and CDR2 SQIVND (reference sequence). This CDR3 region has 14 residues. The CDR3 spells CASTLGQLNTEAFF. The CDR3 DNA reads TGTGCCAGTACCCTCGGACAGCTGAACACTGAAGCTTTCTTT.

The rearrangement joins TRBV5-6 to TRBJ2-7, with a weak D call TRBD1 (6 bases). The CDR3 has 14 amino acids. Trimming shortened V by 4 bases and J by 6 bases, and 17 bases separated the two germline ends. Germline V CDR1 and CDR2: SGHDT, YYEEEE. CDR3 coding DNA: TGTGCCAGCAGCCGAACCATACAGGGTTTCGAGCAGTACTTC. Translating gives CASSRTIQGFEQYF.

The V call is TRBV6-1, the J call TRBJ2-7; TRBD1 agrees at 8 bases. The V gene's germline CDR1 is MNHNS and CDR2 SASEGT. J gave up 4 bases and V 4 bases, and 0 bases lay outside the gene matches. The CDR3 runs to 12 residues. The CDR3 sequence is CASSGDRYEQYF. In DNA, the CDR3 is TGTGCCAGCAGTGGGGACAGGTACGAGCAGTACTTC.

The genes are TRBV29-1 and TRBJ1-1; D call uncertain. The CDR3 loop spans 12 amino acids. V dropped 3 bases and J dropped 8 bases, with 13 bases sitting between them. Germline V gene data show CDR1 as SQVTM and CDR2 as ANQGSEA. The CDR3 protein is CSVEKDGPEAFF. The CDR3 region has the DNA TGCAGCGTTGAGAAGGACGGGCCCGAAGCTTTCTTT.

The chain recombines TRBV7-8 with TRBJ2-7; TRBD2 aligns across 7 bases. V shed 0 bases, J shed 4 bases, and the junction held 3 bases outside the gene matches. CDR1 SGHVS and CDR2 FQNEAQ come from the germline V gene. CDR3 length: 14 amino acids. CDR3: CASSLAGGLYEQYF. As DNA, the CDR3 is TGTGCCAGCAGCTTAGCGGGAGGGCTATACGAGCAGTACTTC.

Only one count was recorded for this clone. The J gene is TRBJ2-1, the V gene TRBV2, with D tentatively TRBD1 or TRBD2 (7 bases each). This CDR3 has 17 residues. Germline V gives CDR1 SNHLY, CDR2 FYNNEI. The V end lost 3 bases, the J end lost 1 base, and 16 bases lay between the germline ends. The CDR3 is CASSDPRQGLSYNEQFF. DNA of the CDR3: TGTGCCAGCAGTGATCCACGACAGGGACTATCCTACAATGAGCAGTTCTTC.

The chain is built from TRBV27 and TRBJ2-1; TRBD2 agrees at 9 bases. The CDR3 consists of 17 residues. Germline V lookup: CDR1 MNHEY, CDR2 SMNVEV (reference sequence). Trimming removed 10 bases from V and 0 bases from J; junction bases left unmatched: 13. The CDR3 DNA sequence: TGTGCCACCTCCTGGAGCGGGGGGCTGAGCTCCTACAATGAGCAGTTCTTC. It is translated as CATSWSGGLSSYNEQFF.

This chain connects TRBV6-1 to TRBJ1-2; 7 bases map to TRBD1. Unmatched junction bases numbered 13, after V lost 8 bases and J lost 4 bases. Germline assignment: CDR1 MNHNS and CDR2 SASEGT. There are 15 residues in the CDR3. The CDR3 DNA is TGTGCCAGCGATGAACCAGGGGGTTACGGCTATGGCTACACCTTC. This translates into CASDEPGGYGYGYTF.

The gene calls are TRBV5-1 and TRBJ1-1; D unclear. The CDR3 runs 14 residues. Trimming removed 0 bases at V and 3 bases at J, with 9 bases between. Germline assignment: CDR1 SGHRS and CDR2 YFSETQ. The CDR3 region is CASSLAYGDTEAFF. The CDR3 DNA sequence: TGCGCCAGCAGCTTGGCCTATGGGGACACTGAAGCTTTCTTT.

This clone appeared a single time. Different DNA sequences within this sample yield the same CDR3. J is TRBJ2-1 and V is TRBV7-8; D is possibly TRBD1 (7 bases). Looked up from germline, CDR1 is SGHVS and CDR2 is FQNEAQ. V was pared by 3 bases and J by 8 bases, with 26 bases between. CDR3 length: 18 residues. The CDR3 region is CASSLILDREDVTDEQFF. The CDR3 DNA sequence: TGTGCCAGCAGCTTGATTTTAGACAGGGAGGATGTAACAGATGAGCAGTTCTTC.

The chain carries TRBV4-1 and TRBJ2-7, with TRBD1 matching 9 bases. Germline trimming cut 5 bases from V and 6 bases from J; bases unmatched to any gene: 8. The germline gives CDR1 MGHRA, CDR2 YSYEKL. The CDR3 runs 14 residues. The CDR3 DNA follows: TGCGCCAGCAGCACCCGGGACAGGGTTAGCGAGCAGTACTTC. This sequence encodes CASSTRDRVSEQYF.

The chain links TRBV27 to TRBJ1-2, with 12 bases fitting TRBD1. J was trimmed by 6 bases and V by 5 bases; bases with no gene match: 4. The CDR3 runs 14 residues. Germline V CDR1 and CDR2: MNHEY, SMNVEV (reference sequence). The CDR3 is CASSQGQGANGYTF. The CDR3 nucleotides are TGTGCCAGCAGTCAGGGACAGGGGGCAAATGGCTACACCTTC.